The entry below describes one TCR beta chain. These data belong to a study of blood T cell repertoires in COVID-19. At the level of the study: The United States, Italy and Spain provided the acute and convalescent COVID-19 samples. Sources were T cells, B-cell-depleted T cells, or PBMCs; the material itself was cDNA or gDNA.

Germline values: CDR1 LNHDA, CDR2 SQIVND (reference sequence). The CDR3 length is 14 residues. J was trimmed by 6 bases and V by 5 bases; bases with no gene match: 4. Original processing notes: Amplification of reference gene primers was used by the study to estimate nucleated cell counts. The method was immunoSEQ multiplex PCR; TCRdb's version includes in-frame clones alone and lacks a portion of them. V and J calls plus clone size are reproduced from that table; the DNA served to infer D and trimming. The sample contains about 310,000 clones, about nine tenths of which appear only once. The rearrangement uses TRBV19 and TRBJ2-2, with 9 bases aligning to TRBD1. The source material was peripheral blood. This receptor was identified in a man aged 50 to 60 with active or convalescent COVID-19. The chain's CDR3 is CASSGTGRAGELFF. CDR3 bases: TGTGCCAGTAGTGGGACAGGGCGAGCCGGGGAGCTGTTTTTT. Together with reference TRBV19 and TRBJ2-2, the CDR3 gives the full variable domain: DGGITQSPKYLFRKEGQNVTLSCEQNLNHDAMYWYRQDPGQGLRLIYYSQIVNDFQKGDIAEGYSVSREKKESFPLTVTSAQKNPTAFYLCASSGTGRAGELFFGEGSRLTVL.